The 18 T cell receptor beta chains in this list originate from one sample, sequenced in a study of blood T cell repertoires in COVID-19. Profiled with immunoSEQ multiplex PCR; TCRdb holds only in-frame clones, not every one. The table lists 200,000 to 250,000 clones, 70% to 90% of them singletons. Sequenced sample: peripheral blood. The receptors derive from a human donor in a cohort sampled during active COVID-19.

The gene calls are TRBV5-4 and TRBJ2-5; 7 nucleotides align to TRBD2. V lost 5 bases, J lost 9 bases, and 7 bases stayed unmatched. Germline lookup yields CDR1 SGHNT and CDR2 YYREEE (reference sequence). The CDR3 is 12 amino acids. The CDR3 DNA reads TGTGCCAGCAGATTACCAGGGAGGGCCCAGTACTTC. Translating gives CASRLPGRAQYF.

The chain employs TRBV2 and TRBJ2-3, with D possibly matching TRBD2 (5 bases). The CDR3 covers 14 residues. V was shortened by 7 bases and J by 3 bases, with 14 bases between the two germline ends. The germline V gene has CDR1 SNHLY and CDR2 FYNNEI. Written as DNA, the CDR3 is TGTGCCAGCAATCGAGCGGTGGGTACAGATACGCAGTATTTT. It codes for CASNRAVGTDTQYF. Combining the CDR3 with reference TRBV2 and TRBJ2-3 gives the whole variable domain EPEVTQTPSHQVTQMGQEVILRCVPISNHLYFYWYRQILGQKVEFLVSFYNNEISEKSEIFDDQFSVERPDGSNFTLKIRSTKLEDSAMYFCASNRAVGTDTQYFGPGTRLTVL.

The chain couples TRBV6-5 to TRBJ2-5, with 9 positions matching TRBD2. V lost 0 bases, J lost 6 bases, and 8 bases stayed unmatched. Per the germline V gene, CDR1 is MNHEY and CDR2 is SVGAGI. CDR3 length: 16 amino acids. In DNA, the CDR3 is TGTGCCAGCAGTTACTCGAATAGCGGGGGACGAAAGACCCAGTACTTC. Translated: CASSYSNSGGRKTQYF.

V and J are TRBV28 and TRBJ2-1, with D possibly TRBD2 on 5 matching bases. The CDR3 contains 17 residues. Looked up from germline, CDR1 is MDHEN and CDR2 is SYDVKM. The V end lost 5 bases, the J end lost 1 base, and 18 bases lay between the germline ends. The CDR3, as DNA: TGTGCCAGCAGTCGAGGGAAGGGCTCAGCTTCCTACAATGAGCAGTTCTTC. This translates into CASSRGKGSASYNEQFF.

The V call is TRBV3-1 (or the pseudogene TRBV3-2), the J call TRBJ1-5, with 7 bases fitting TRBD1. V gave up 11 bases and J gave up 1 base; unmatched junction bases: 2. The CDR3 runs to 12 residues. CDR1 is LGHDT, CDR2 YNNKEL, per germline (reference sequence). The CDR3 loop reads CAAGQSNQPQHF. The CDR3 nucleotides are TGTGCCGCGGGACAGAGCAATCAGCCCCAGCATTTT.

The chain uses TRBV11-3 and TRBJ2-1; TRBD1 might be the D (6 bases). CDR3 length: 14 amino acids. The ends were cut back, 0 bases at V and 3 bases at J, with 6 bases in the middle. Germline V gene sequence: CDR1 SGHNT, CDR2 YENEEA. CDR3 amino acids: CASSLDRGYNEQFF. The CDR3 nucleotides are TGTGCCAGCAGCTTAGACAGGGGCTACAATGAGCAGTTCTTC.

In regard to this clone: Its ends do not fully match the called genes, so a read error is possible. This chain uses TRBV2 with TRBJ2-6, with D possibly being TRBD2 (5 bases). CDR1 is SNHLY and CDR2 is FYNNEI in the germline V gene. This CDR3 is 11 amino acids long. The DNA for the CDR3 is TGTGCCAGCAGTGAACCCCCGGGATTTTTTTTC. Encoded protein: CASSEPPGFFF. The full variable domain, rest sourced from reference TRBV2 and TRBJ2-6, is EPEVTQTPSHQVTQMGQEVILRCVPISNHLYFYWYRQILGQKVEFLVSFYNNEISEKSEIFDDQFSVERPDGSNFTLKIRSTKLEDSAMYFCASSEPPGFFFGAGSRLTVL.

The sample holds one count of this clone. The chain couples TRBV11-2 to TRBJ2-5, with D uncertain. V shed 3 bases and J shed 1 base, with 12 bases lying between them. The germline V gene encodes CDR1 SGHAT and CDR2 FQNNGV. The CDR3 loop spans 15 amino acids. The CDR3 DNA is TGTGCCAGCAGCTTCGAGCCTAAACTCCAAGAGACCCAGTACTTC. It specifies CASSFEPKLQETQYF.

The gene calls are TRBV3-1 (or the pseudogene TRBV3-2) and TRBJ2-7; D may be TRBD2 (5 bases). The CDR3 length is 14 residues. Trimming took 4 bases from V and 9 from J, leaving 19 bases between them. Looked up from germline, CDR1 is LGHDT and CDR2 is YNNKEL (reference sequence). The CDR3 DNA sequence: TGTGCCAGCAGCCCGAGGGAGCAGCTCCCTGGGCAGTACTTC. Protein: CASSPREQLPGQYF.

The CDR3, as DNA: TGTGCCAGCAGCTTAGGGGCAGCAGTCAATGAGCAGTTCTTC. Amino acids: CASSLGAAVNEQFF. V is TRBV11-3 and J is TRBJ2-1; D gene unclear. The CDR3 covers 14 residues. Germline V CDR1 and CDR2: SGHNT, YENEEA. Trimming pared 1 base from V and 6 bases from J, leaving 10 bases between.

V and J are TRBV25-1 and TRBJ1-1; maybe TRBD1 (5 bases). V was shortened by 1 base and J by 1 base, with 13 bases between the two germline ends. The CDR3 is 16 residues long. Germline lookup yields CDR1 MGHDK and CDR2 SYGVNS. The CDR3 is CASSEFGGGANTEAFF. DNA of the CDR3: TGTGCCAGCAGTGAATTTGGGGGAGGGGCGAACACTGAAGCTTTCTTT.

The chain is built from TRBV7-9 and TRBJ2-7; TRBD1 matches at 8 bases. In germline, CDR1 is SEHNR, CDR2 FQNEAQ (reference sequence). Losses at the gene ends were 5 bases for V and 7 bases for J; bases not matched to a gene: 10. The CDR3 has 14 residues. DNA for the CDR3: TGTGCCAGCAGCCCCTCGGACAGGGTTTGGGAGCAGTACTTC. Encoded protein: CASSPSDRVWEQYF. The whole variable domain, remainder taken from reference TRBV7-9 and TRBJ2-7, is DTGVSQNPRHKITKRGQNVTFRCDPISEHNRLYWYRQTLGQGPEFLTYFQNEAQLEKSRLLSDRFSAERPKGSFSTLEIQRTEQGDSAMYLCASSPSDRVWEQYFGPGTRLTVT.

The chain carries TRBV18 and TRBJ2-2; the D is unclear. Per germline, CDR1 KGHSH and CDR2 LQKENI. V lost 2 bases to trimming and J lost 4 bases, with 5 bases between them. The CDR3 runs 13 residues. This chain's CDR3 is CASSPRSTGELFF. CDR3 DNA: TGTGCCAGCTCACCAAGGAGCACCGGGGAGCTGTTTTTT.

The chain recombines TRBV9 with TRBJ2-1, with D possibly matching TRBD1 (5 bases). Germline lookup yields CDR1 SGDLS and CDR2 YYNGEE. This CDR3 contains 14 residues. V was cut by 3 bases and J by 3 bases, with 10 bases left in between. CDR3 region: CASSALDNYNEQFF. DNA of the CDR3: TGTGCCAGCAGCGCTCTGGACAACTACAATGAGCAGTTCTTC.

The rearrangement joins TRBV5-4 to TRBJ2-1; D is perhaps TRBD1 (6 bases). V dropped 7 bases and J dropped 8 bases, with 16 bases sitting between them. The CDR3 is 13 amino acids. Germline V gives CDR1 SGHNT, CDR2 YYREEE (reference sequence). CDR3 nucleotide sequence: TGTGCCAGCCTCAGCGTAGGGGGAGATGAGCAGTTCTTC. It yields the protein CASLSVGGDEQFF.

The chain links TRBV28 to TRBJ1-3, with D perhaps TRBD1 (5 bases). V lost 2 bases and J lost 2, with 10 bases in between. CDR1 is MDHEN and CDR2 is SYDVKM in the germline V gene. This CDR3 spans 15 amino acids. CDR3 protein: CASSLIRGAGNTIYF. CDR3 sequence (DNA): TGTGCCAGCAGTTTAATTAGGGGCGCTGGAAACACCATATATTTT.

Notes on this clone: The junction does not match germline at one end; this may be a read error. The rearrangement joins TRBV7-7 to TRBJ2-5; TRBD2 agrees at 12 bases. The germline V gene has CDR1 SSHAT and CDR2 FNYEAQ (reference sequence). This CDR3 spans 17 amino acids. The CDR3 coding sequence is TGTGCTAGCAGCTTATCACTAGCGGGAGGCGGAGGAGAGACCCAGTACTTC. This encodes CASSLSLAGGGGETQYF.

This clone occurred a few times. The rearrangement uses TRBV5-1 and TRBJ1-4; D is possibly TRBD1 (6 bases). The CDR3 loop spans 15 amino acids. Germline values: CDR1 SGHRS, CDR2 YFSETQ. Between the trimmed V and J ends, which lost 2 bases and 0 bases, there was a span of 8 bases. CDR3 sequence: CASSLEGATNEKLFF. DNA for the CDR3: TGCGCCAGCAGCTTAGAGGGGGCAACTAATGAAAAACTGTTTTTT.